This T cell receptor (beta chain) was identified in a study of T cells in narcolepsy. About the study: Patients with NT1 or NT2 and healthy control donors were enrolled. Study-level points and caveats: Blood of same and different patients, but not healthy controls, reportedly held recurring autoreactive clonotypes. No autoreactive T cell clone sequences appeared in some memory CD4+ repertoires. Comparing one patient's CSF and blood CD4+ clonotypes highlighted HCRT- and TRIB2-specific autoreactive clonotypes.

With respect to this clone: Its specificity is unknown.

Germline-derived CDR1 and CDR2 are SGHRS and YFSETQ. CDR3 length: 15 residues. The junction had 1 base not matched to a gene; V was cut back by 0 bases and J by 5 bases. The repertoire was sequenced with immunoSEQ multiplex PCR; TCRdb's copy has only in-frame clones and lacks some. The sample records tens of thousands of clones, around four fifths being singletons. The gene calls are TRBV5-1 and TRBJ2-2; the match to TRBD1 covers 10 bases. The receptor's source is a human donor with narcolepsy. The specimen sequenced was CD45RA- memory CD4+ T cells from PBMCs. CDR3 nucleotide sequence: TGCGCCAGCAGCTTGGGACAGGGGGCGACCGGGGAGCTGTTTTTT. Amino acids: CASSLGQGATGELFF.